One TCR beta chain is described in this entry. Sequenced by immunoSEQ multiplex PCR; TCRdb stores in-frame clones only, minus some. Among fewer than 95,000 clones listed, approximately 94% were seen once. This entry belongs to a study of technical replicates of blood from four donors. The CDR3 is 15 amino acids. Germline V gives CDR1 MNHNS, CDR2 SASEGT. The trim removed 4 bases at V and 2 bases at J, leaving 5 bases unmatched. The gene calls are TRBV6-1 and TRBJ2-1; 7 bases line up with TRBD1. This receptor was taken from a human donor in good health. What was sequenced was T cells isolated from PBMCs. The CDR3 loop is CASSARQGPYNEQFF. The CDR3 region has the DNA TGTGCCAGCAGTGCCCGACAGGGCCCCTACAATGAGCAGTTCTTC.